This TCR beta chain appears in the sequencing data of a study of OX40 agonist ivuxolimab in advanced cancers. Study information: Participants, roughly 80% male, averaged around 64 years of age, ranging from roughly 23 to 90.

Autoimmune disease history or systemic immunosuppression led to patient exclusion. For this clone: Its specificity is not known.

Sequencing used immunoSEQ multiplex PCR; TCRdb keeps in-frame clones, though not all of them. This sample carries tens of thousands of clones, more than 75% of them seen once, and the ten largest clones take about 0.4%. V gave up 0 bases and J gave up 7 bases, with 15 bases separating them. Germline V lookup: CDR1 SEHNR, CDR2 FQNEAQ (reference sequence). This CDR3 is built from 16 residues. Points from the study as a whole: Some patients who did not respond also had low normalized T-cell clonal expansion. It was not determined which antigens were specifically recognized by the peripheral T cells that had undergone clonal expansion.

This material consisted of CD4+ or CD8+ T cells sorted from blood, taken in a trial of the OX40 agonist ivuxolimab. The gene calls are TRBV7-9 and TRBJ1-4; D is unresolved. The source of this sequence is an adult with an advanced solid tumor such as melanoma, head and neck, liver or kidney cancer. CDR3 residues: CASSLAAGAGSEKLFF. The CDR3 DNA reads as TGTGCCAGCAGCTTAGCGGCAGGAGCGGGGAGTGAAAAACTGTTTTTT.